This TCR beta chain was retrieved from a study of T cells after yellow fever vaccination. About the study: Fractions of low cell number were prepared using SMART-Seq v4 Ultra Low Input.

CDR1 is MNHEY, CDR2 SMNVEV, per germline (reference sequence). This CDR3 contains 16 residues. The V segment lost 5 bases and the J segment 2 bases; nucleotides outside the gene matches: 10. General study findings and limits: Peaking faster, on day 5 versus 15, the secondary response was nonetheless weaker. In FACS-sorted repertoires, abundant clonotypes from the bulk population could appear as contaminants.

TCRdb redid the calling of the 5' RACE reads with MiXCR, one entry per CDR3 protein. The data show 610,000 or so distinct CDR3 sequences, 9% to 15% seen once. This clonotype was recorded a few times. The antigen remains unidentified. The input for sequencing was PBMCs, taken on the day of the yellow fever booster vaccination. The chain recombines TRBV27 with TRBJ2-7; 9 nucleotides match TRBD2. This TCR derives from a man aged 30 to 39 who received the YFV17D yellow fever vaccine. The CDR3 nucleotides are TGTGCCAGCAGTCCCCTAGGACTAGCGCAGGCCTACGAGCAGTACTTC. Its protein is CASSPLGLAQAYEQYF.